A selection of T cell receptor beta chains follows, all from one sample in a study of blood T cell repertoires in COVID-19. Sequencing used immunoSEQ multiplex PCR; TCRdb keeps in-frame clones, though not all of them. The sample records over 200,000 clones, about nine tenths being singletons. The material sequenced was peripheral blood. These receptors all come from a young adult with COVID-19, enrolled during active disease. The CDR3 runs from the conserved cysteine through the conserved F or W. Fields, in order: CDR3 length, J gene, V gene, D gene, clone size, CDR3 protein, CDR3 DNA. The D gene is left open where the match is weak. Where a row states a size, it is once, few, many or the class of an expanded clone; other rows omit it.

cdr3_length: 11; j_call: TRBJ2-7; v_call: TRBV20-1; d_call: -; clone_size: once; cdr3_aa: CSAQVGYEQYF; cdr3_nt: TGCAGTGCCCAGGTGGGTTACGAGCAGTACTTC
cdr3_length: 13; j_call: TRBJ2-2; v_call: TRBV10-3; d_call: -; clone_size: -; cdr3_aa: CAISQVNTGELFF; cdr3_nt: TGTGCCATCAGCCAGGTCAACACCGGGGAGCTGTTTTTT
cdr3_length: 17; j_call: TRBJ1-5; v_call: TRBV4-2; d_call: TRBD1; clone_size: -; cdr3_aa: CASSQQPGQGLNQPQHF; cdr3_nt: TGTGCCAGCAGCCAACAACCGGGACAGGGGCTAAATCAGCCCCAGCATTTT
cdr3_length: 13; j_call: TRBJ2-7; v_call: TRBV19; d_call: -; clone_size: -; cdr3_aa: CASSLRTFYEQYF; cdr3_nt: TGTGCCAGTAGTCTCCGGACATTTTACGAGCAGTACTTC
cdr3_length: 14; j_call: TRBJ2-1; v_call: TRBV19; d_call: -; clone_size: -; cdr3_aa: CASNYGGSYNEQFF; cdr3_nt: TGTGCCAGTAACTACGGGGGATCCTACAATGAGCAGTTCTTC
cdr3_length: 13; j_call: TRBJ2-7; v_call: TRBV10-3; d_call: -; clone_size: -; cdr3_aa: CATYETERYEQYF; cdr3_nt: TGTGCCACCTACGAGACAGAGCGCTACGAGCAGTACTTC
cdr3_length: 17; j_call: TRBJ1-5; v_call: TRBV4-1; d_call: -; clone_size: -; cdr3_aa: CASSQALTGYSNQPQHF; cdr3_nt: TGCGCCAGCAGCCAAGCACTTACAGGGTATAGCAATCAGCCCCAGCATTTT
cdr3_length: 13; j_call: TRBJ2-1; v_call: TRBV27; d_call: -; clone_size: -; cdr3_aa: CASSFFPSNEQFF; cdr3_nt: TGTGCCAGCAGTTTTTTCCCCAGCAATGAGCAGTTCTTC
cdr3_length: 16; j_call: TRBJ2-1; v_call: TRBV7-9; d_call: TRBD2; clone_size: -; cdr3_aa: CASSYLLAGYLNEQFF; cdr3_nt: TGTGCCAGCAGCTACCTTCTAGCGGGATATCTGAATGAGCAGTTCTTC
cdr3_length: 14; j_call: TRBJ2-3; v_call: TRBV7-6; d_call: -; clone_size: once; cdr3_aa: CASSLTTSTDTQYF; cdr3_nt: TGTGCCAGCAGCCTAACTACTAGCACAGATACGCAGTATTTT
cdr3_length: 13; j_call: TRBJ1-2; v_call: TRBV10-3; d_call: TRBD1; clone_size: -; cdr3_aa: CAIRQGESYGYTF; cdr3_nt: TGTGCCATCCGACAGGGGGAGAGCTATGGCTACACCTTC
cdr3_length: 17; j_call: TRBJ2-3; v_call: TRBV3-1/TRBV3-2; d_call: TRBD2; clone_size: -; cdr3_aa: CASSHIAGATSTDTQYF; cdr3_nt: TGTGCCAGCAGCCACATAGCGGGAGCAACGAGCACAGATACGCAGTATTTT
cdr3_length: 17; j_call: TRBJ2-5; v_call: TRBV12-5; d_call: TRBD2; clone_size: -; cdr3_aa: CASGLGVGRGSQETQYF; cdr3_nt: TGTGCTAGTGGTTTGGGTGTAGGGCGGGGGAGCCAAGAGACCCAGTACTTC
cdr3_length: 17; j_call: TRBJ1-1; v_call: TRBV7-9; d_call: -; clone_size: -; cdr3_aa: CASSLRGARAGNTEAFF; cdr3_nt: TGTGCCAGCAGCTTACGCGGGGCGAGGGCTGGAAACACTGAAGCTTTCTTT
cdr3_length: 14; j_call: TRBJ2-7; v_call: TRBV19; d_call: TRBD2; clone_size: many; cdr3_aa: CASRRTSGSHEQYF; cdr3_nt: TGTGCCAGTAGGAGGACTAGCGGGAGTCACGAGCAGTACTTC
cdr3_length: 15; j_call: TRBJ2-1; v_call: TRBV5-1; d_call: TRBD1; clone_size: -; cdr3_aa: CASSSTGTAYNEQFF; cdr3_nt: TGCGCCAGCAGCTCAACCGGGACAGCTTACAATGAGCAGTTCTTC
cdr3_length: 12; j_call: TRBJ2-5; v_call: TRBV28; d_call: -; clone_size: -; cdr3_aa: CASSTVQETQYF; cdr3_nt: TGTGCCAGCAGCACTGTACAAGAGACCCAGTACTTC
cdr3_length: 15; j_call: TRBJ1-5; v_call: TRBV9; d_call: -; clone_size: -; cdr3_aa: CASSVAGGSNQPQHF; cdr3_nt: TGTGCCAGCAGCGTAGCTGGGGGCAGCAATCAGCCCCAGCATTTT
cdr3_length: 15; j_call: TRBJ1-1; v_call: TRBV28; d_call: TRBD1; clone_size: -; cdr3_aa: CASSSAGTGATEAFF; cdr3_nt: TGTGCCAGCAGTTCCGCCGGGACAGGGGCCACTGAAGCTTTCTTT
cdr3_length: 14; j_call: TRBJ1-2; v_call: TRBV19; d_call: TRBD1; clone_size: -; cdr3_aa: CASSPSGTVGGYTF; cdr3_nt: TGTGCCAGTAGTCCCTCCGGGACAGTCGGCGGCTACACCTTC
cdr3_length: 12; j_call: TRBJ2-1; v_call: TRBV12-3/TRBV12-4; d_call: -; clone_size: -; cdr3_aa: CASSLRLYEQFF; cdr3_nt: TGTGCCAGCAGCCTTCGTCTTTATGAGCAGTTCTTC
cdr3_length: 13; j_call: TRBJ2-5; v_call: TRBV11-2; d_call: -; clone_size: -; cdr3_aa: CASSLDNQETQYF; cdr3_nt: TGTGCCAGCAGCCTGGACAATCAAGAGACCCAGTACTTC
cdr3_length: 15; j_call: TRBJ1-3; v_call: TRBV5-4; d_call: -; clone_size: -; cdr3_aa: CASSLEREAGNTIYF; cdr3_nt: TGTGCCAGCAGCTTGGAGCGGGAGGCTGGAAACACCATATATTTT
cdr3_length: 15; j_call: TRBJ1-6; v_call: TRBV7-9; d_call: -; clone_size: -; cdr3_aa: CASSLDGTSLSPLHF; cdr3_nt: TGTGCCAGCAGCTTAGATGGGACAAGTCTTTCACCCCTCCACTTT
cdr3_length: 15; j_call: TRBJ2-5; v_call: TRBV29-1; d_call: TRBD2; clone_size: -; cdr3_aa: CSAVGTSGYQETQYF; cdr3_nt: TGCAGCGCTGTAGGGACTAGCGGTTACCAAGAGACCCAGTACTTC
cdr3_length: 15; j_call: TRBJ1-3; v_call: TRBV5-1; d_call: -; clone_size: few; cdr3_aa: CASSLGRDRENTIYF; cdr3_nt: TGCGCCAGCAGCTTGGGCAGGGATAGGGAAAACACCATATATTTT
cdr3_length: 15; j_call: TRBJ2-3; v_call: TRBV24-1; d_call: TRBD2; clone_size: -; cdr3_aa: CATSGLGGPEDTQYF; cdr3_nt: TGTGCCACCAGTGGTTTGGGAGGGCCTGAAGATACGCAGTATTTT
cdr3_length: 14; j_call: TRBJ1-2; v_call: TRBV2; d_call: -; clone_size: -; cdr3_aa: CASSDTGGYYGYTF; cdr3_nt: TGTGCCAGCAGTGACACTGGAGGTTACTATGGCTACACCTTC
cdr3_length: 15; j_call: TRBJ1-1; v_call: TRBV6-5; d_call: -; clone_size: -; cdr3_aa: CASRATGLLNTEAFF; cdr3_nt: TGTGCCAGCAGAGCCACAGGGCTATTGAACACTGAAGCTTTCTTT
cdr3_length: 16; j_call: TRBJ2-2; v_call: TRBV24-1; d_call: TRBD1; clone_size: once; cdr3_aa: CATSGKRTGGTGELFF; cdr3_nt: TGTGCCACCAGTGGAAAAAGGACAGGGGGAACCGGGGAGCTGTTTTTT
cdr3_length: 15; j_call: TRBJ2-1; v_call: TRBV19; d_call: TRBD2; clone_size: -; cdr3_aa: CASTAGLAGYNEQFF; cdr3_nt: TGTGCCAGTACCGCGGGACTAGCGGGATACAATGAGCAGTTCTTC
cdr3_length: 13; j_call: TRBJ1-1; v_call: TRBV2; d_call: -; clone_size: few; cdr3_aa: CASETGPNTEAFF; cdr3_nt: TGTGCCAGCGAAACAGGGCCGAACACTGAAGCTTTCTTT
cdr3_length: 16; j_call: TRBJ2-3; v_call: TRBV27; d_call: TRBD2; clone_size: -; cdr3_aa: CASSLRTSGTTDTQYF; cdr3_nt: TGTGCCAGCAGTCTCCGGACTAGCGGGACTACAGATACGCAGTATTTT
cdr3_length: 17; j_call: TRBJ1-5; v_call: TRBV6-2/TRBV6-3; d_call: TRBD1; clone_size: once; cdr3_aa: CASSYGIGQGVGQPQHF; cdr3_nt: TGTGCCAGCAGTTACGGGATCGGACAGGGGGTAGGACAGCCCCAGCATTTT
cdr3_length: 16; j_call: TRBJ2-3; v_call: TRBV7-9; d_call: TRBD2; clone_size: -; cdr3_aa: CASSSLTSGSTDTQYF; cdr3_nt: TGTGCCAGCAGCTCATTGACTAGCGGTAGCACAGATACGCAGTATTTT
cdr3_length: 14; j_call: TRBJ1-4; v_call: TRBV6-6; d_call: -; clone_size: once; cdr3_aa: CASNLLKTNEKLFF; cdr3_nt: TGTGCCAGTAATTTACTGAAAACTAATGAAAAACTGTTTTTT
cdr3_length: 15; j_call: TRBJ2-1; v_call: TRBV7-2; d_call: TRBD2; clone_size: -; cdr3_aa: CASSFRLAGNNEQFF; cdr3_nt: TGTGCCAGCAGCTTTCGTCTAGCGGGAAACAATGAGCAGTTCTTC
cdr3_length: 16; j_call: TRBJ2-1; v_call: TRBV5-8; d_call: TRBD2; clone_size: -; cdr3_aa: CASSLVEREGLNEQFF; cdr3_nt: TGTGCCAGCAGCTTGGTCGAGCGGGAGGGCCTCAATGAGCAGTTCTTC
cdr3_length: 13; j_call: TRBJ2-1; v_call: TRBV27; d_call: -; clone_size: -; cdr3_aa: CAIRRVGDNEQFF; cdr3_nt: TGTGCCATACGGCGGGTTGGGGACAATGAGCAGTTCTTC
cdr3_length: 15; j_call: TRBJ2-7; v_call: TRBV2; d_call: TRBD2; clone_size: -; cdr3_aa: CASSPLLAGDVEQYF; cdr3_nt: TGTGCCAGCAGTCCATTACTAGCGGGAGATGTCGAGCAGTACTTC